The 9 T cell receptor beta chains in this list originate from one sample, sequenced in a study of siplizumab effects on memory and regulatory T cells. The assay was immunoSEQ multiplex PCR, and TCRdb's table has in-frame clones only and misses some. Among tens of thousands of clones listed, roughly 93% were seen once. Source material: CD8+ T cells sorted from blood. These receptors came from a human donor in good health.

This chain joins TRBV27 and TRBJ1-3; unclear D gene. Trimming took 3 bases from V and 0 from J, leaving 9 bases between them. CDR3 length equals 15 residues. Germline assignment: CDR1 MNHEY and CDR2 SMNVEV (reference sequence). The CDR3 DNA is TGTGCCAGCAGTTTGACGGCGACCTCTGGAAACACCATATATTTT. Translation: CASSLTATSGNTIYF.

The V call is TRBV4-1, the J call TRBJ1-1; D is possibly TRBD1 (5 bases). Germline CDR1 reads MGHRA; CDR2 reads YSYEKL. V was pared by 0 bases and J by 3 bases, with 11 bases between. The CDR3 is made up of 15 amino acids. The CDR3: CASSQEGDPYTEAFF. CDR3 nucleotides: TGCGCCAGCAGCCAAGAAGGGGACCCGTACACTGAAGCTTTCTTT.

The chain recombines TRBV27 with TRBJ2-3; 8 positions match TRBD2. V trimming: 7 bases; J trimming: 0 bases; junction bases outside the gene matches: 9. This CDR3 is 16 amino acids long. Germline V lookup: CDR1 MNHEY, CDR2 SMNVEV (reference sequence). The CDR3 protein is CASTPQAGASTDTQYF. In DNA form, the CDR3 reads TGTGCCAGCACCCCACAAGCGGGAGCGAGCACAGATACGCAGTATTTT.

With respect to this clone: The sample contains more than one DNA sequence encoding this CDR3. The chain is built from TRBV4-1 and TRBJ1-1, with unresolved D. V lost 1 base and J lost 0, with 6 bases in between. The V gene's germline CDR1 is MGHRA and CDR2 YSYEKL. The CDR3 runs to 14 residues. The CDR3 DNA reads TGCGCCAGCAGCCAAGGGCAGCTGAACACTGAAGCTTTCTTT. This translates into CASSQGQLNTEAFF.

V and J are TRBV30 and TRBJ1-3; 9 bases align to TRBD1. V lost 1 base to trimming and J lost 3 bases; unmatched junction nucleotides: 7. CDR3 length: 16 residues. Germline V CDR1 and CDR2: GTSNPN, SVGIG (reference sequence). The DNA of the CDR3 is TGTGCCTGGAGTGCGATACAGGGGGCGGTTGGAAACACCATATATTTT. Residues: CAWSAIQGAVGNTIYF.

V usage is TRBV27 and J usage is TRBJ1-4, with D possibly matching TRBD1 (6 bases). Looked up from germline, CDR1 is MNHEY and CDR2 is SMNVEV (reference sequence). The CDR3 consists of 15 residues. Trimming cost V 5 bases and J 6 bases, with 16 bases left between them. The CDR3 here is CASSVLRGGDEKLFF. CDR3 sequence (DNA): TGTGCCAGCAGTGTCCTGAGGGGGGGTGATGAAAAACTGTTTTTT.

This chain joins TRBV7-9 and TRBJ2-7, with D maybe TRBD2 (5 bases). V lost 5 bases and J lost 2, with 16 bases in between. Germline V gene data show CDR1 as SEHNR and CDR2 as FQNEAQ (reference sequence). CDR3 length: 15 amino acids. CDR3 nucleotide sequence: TGTGCCAGCAGCCCATCGAGGGCGGGTCCCTACGAGCAGTACTTC. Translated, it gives CASSPSRAGPYEQYF.

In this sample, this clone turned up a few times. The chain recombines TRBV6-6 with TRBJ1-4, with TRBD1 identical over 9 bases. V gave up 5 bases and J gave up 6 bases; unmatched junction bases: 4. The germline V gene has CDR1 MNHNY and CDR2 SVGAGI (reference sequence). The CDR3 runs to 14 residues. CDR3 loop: CASSTGGGDEKLFF. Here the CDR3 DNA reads TGTGCCAGCAGTACAGGGGGCGGGGATGAAAAACTGTTTTTT.

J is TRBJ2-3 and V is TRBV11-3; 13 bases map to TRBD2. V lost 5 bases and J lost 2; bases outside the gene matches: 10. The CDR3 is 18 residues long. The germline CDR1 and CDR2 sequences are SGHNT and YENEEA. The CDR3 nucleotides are TGTGCCAGCAGCGCCGGACCGGGACTAGCGGGGCCCACAGATACGCAGTATTTT. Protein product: CASSAGPGLAGPTDTQYF.